This passage covers 5 T cell receptor beta chains from one sample sequenced in a study of cytomegalovirus exposure and HLA in healthy donors. It was with 60 Vbeta and 13 Jbeta primers that the PCR ran. Some clones are missing from TCRdb's copy, which holds only in-frame ones; the method was immunoSEQ multiplex PCR. The sample consists of over 150,000 clones, about 77% of them appearing once. The sequencing input was PBMCs. These receptors were taken from a young woman in good health and CMV-seronegative.

The chain has TRBV6-5 and TRBJ1-1, with a tentative D call TRBD1 (5 bases). This CDR3 has 14 amino acids. V lost 2 bases, J lost 2 bases, and 9 bases lay in between. CDR1 and CDR2 from the germline V gene are MNHEY and SVGAGI. CDR3 bases: TGTGCCAGCAGTTACCAGGGCGGCAACACTGAAGCTTTCTTT. Protein sequence: CASSYQGGNTEAFF.

The chain joins TRBV6-5 to TRBJ1-2; D is perhaps TRBD1 (5 bases). V was cut by 2 bases and J by 7 bases, with 14 bases left in between. CDR1 MNHEY and CDR2 SVGAGI come from the germline V gene. CDR3 length: 14 amino acids. In DNA, the CDR3 is TGTGCCAGCAGTTACACCCCCGGGGGAGGTGGCTACACCTTC. Its protein is CASSYTPGGGGYTF.

The gene calls are TRBV27 and TRBJ2-5; D is possibly TRBD2 (5 bases). Trimming removed 6 bases at V and 4 bases at J, with 18 bases between. The germline CDR1 and CDR2 sequences are MNHEY and SMNVEV (reference sequence). The CDR3 is 15 amino acids. CDR3 nucleotides: TGTGCCAGCAGAACTAGTCAAACGTCCCGAGAGACCCAGTACTTC. It codes for CASRTSQTSRETQYF.

The genes are TRBV5-6 and TRBJ1-4; 7 bases agree with TRBD1. CDR1 is SGHDT and CDR2 is YYEEEE in the germline V gene. The CDR3 extends over 16 amino acids. Trimming took 0 bases from V and 4 from J; bases not matched to a gene: 6. CDR3 amino acids: CASSLASGQLNEKLFF. CDR3 sequence (DNA): TGTGCCAGCAGCTTGGCATCGGGACAGCTTAATGAAAAACTGTTTTTT.

The gene calls are TRBV5-6 and TRBJ2-5; D is ambiguous. CDR3 length equals 15 residues. V shed 5 bases and J shed 2 bases, with 16 bases lying between them. CDR1 and CDR2 from the germline V gene are SGHDT and YYEEEE. CDR3 DNA: TGTGCCAGCAGAAACGCGGCGGCCAGTCAAGAGACCCAGTACTTC. This encodes CASRNAAASQETQYF. Full variable domain (rest looked up from reference TRBV5-6 and TRBJ2-5): DAGVTQSPTHLIKTRGQQVTLRCSPKSGHDTVSWYQQALGQGPQFIFQYYEEEERQRGNFPDRFSGHQFPNYSSELNVNALLLGDSALYLCASRNAAASQETQYFGPGTRLLVL.